This TCR beta chain was identified during a study of shared clonotypes between healthy human individuals. Study as a whole: Each donor had three CD4 naive, three CD4 memory, two CD8 naive and one CD8 memory plate.

Naive CD8 cells lacked CD45RO and underwent positive selection for CCR7, leaving out terminally differentiated effector memory CD45RA+ cells. Across several immunoSEQ plates, the genomic DNA of each subset was split evenly. Libraries were prepared by immunoSEQ multiplex PCR; TCRdb keeps only in-frame clonotypes and omits some of them. The data show 700,000 to 950,000 clones, 95% to 97% seen once. This CDR3 contains 13 residues. CDR1 KGHSH and CDR2 LQKENI come from the germline V gene. The V gene lost 0 bases and the J gene lost 6 bases, with 3 bases spanning the gap. In regard to this clone: Its target is unknown.

General study results and limits: Apart from blood, nothing was sampled; tissue repertoires likely differ.

The source material was naive CD8+ T cells sorted from blood. The rearrangement joins TRBV18 to TRBJ2-6; D gene ambiguous. The receptor was isolated from a man aged 25 to 45 in good health. Here the CDR3 reads CASSPPPANVLTF. For the CDR3, the DNA is TGTGCCAGCTCACCACCACCGGCCAACGTCCTGACTTTC.